This is a list of T cell receptor beta chains from one sample in a study of cytomegalovirus exposure and HLA in healthy donors. The table came from immunoSEQ multiplex PCR; TCRdb's copy has only in-frame clones and leaves some out. Of some 130,000 clones listed, 70% to 80% are singletons. The sequenced material came from PBMCs. The receptors stem from a female donor in good health and CMV-seronegative. CDR3s include the opening cysteine and the closing phenylalanine or tryptophan. The D gene is left open where the match is weak. Expanded clones get a size class; other rows say once, few or many, or leave the size out.

TRBJ1-1 | . | . | TRBV7-2 | CASKGGISVGTEAFF | TGTGCCAGCAAAGGAGGCATCTCGGTGGGCACTGAAGCTTTCTTT
TRBJ1-1 | . | . | TRBV18 | CASSHRTDTEAFF | TGTGCCAGCTCACATAGGACAGACACTGAAGCTTTCTTT
TRBJ2-7 | TRBD2 | . | TRBV7-9 | CASSPFRTSGRPYEQYF | TGTGCCAGCAGTCCTTTCCGGACTAGCGGGAGACCCTACGAGCAGTACTTC
TRBJ1-1 | . | . | TRBV7-9 | CASSPRVVRQNTEAFF | TGTGCCAGCAGCCCCAGGGTTGTAAGACAGAACACTGAAGCTTTCTTT
TRBJ2-2 | . | few | TRBV19 | CAVRALDTGELFF | TGTGCCGTCCGTGCACTTGACACCGGGGAGCTGTTTTTT
TRBJ2-6 | TRBD1 | many | TRBV28 | CASSLAGQGSSGANVLTF | TGTGCCAGCAGTTTAGCGGGACAGGGGAGCTCTGGGGCCAACGTCCTGACTTTC
TRBJ2-7 | TRBD2 | . | TRBV7-7 | CASSLGGVGSGDYEQYF | TGTGCCAGCAGCTTGGGGGGAGTGGGTAGCGGGGACTACGAGCAGTACTTC
TRBJ2-7 | TRBD2 | . | TRBV9 | CASSSYGRDQQYF | TGTGCCAGCAGCTCGTATGGGAGGGACCAGCAGTACTTC
TRBJ2-1 | TRBD1 | . | TRBV7-7 | CASSPGTGGIDEQFF | TGTGCCAGCAGCCCCGGGACAGGGGGGATCGATGAGCAGTTCTTC
TRBJ2-3 | TRBD2 | . | TRBV2 | CASSAALAGDSDTQYF | TGTGCCAGCAGTGCCGCCCTAGCGGGAGACTCAGATACGCAGTATTTT
TRBJ2-3 | . | . | TRBV29-1 | CSVGTGTRTDTQYF | TGCAGCGTTGGCACCGGGACTCGCACAGATACGCAGTATTTT
TRBJ1-6 | . | . | TRBV7-2 | CASSLWASSSYNSPLHF | TGTGCCAGCAGCCTCTGGGCCAGTAGCTCCTATAATTCACCCCTCCACTTT
TRBJ2-7 | . | . | TRBV21-1 | CASSPPGRGWYEQYF | TGTGCCAGCAGCCCGCCGGGCAGGGGCTGGTACGAGCAGTACTTC
TRBJ2-3 | TRBD1 | few | TRBV7-2 | CASSSKTGKGTDTQYF | TGTGCCAGCAGTTCGAAGACAGGGAAGGGCACAGATACGCAGTATTTT
TRBJ1-2 | . | . | TRBV7-9 | CASSQRMRGNGYTF | TGTGCCAGCAGCCAACGTATGCGAGGAAATGGCTACACCTTC
TRBJ2-5 | TRBD2 | . | TRBV7-2 | CASTKSPGLAGRETQYF | TGTGCCAGCACCAAATCCCCGGGACTAGCGGGAAGAGAGACCCAGTACTTC
TRBJ1-5 | TRBD1 | . | TRBV19 | CASSWGTGNQPQHF | TGTGCCAGTAGTTGGGGGACAGGGAATCAGCCCCAGCATTTT
TRBJ2-5 | . | . | TRBV5-6 | CASSLSQGTQYF | TGTGCCAGCAGCTTGAGCCAGGGGACCCAGTACTTC
TRBJ2-2 | . | . | TRBV5-1 | CASSRGQNTGELFF | TGCGCCAGCAGTAGGGGACAGAACACCGGGGAGCTGTTTTTT
TRBJ2-1 | . | . | TRBV9 | CASSVGPAGEQFF | TGTGCCAGCAGCGTAGGTCCAGCAGGTGAGCAGTTCTTC
TRBJ2-5 | TRBD1 | . | TRBV5-4 | CASSVDRGRGQYF | TGTGCCAGCAGCGTAGACAGGGGACGGGGGCAGTACTTC
TRBJ2-1 | . | . | TRBV4-2 | CASSRGREDNEQFF | TGTGCCAGCAGCCGTGGCAGGGAGGACAATGAGCAGTTCTTC
TRBJ2-3 | TRBD2 | . | TRBV27 | CASSLTTSGSTDTQYF | TGTGCCAGCAGTTTAACGACTAGCGGGAGCACAGATACGCAGTATTTT
TRBJ2-7 | TRBD2 | . | TRBV7-3 | CASSLRPSGIGEQYF | TGTGCCAGCAGCTTAAGGCCTAGCGGGATCGGCGAGCAGTACTTC
TRBJ2-2 | . | . | TRBV13 | CASSLEGRTNTGELFF | TGTGCCAGCAGCTTAGAGGGGAGGACGAACACCGGGGAGCTGTTTTTT
TRBJ2-2 | . | . | TRBV7-2 | CASTLRAGELFF | TGTGCCAGCACCTTACGAGCCGGGGAGCTGTTTTTT
TRBJ2-1 | . | once | TRBV2 | CASSGQGLTYNEQFF | TGTGCCAGCAGTGGTCAGGGCTTGACCTACAATGAGCAGTTCTTC
TRBJ2-7 | TRBD2 | . | TRBV27 | CASSQGTSGTYEQYF | TGTGCCAGCAGCCAAGGGACTAGCGGAACCTACGAGCAGTACTTC
TRBJ1-2 | . | few | TRBV7-3 | CASSLTANYGYTF | TGTGCCAGCAGCTTAACCGCTAACTATGGCTACACCTTC